This T cell receptor (beta chain) stems from a study of cytomegalovirus exposure and HLA in healthy donors. Researchers ran the PCR with 60 Vbeta and 13 Jbeta primers. The data were produced by immunoSEQ multiplex PCR, yet TCRdb's version contains in-frame clones alone and is incomplete. Here the sample spans more than 140,000 clones, 82% being singletons. J was trimmed by 7 bases and V by 8 bases; bases with no gene match: 9. In germline, CDR1 is MDHEN, CDR2 SYDVKM. This CDR3 spans 13 amino acids. The sequencing sample was made of PBMCs. This sequence joins TRBV28 and TRBJ2-5, with 8 bases that match TRBD2. This clonotype was obtained from a man younger than 35 in good health and CMV-seropositive. Here the CDR3 DNA reads TGTGCCAGCGGGCGGGAGGCGGGGAGGACCCAGTACTTC. It encodes CASGREAGRTQYF.